This T cell receptor beta chain was sequenced for a study of response to subunit inactivated influenza vaccine. Study observations and caveats: Each seasonal influenza vaccination, the authors suggested, recruits few new T cells.

This clonotype showed up many times. As yet, its antigen is unknown. TCRdb analysed the RT-PCR reads with MiXCR anew, one entry per CDR3 protein. The repertoire holds a few hundred thousand distinct CDR3 sequences, roughly 15% seen once, with 8.5% to 14% in the top ten. Germline loops: CDR1 MNHEY, CDR2 SMNVEV (reference sequence). The CDR3 spans 18 residues. The trim removed 6 bases at V and 3 bases at J, leaving 16 bases unmatched. The sample consisted of PBMCs from blood, taken 11 to 12 days after vaccination. This clonotype was sampled from a man over 45 who received an inactivated influenza vaccine. This sequence joins TRBV27 and TRBJ2-4; TRBD2 matches at 8 bases. The CDR3 region is CASSRSRRGALDKNIQYF. The CDR3 bases are TGTGCCAGCAGCCGATCCCGGCGGGGGGCTTTGGACAAAAACATTCAGTACTTC.